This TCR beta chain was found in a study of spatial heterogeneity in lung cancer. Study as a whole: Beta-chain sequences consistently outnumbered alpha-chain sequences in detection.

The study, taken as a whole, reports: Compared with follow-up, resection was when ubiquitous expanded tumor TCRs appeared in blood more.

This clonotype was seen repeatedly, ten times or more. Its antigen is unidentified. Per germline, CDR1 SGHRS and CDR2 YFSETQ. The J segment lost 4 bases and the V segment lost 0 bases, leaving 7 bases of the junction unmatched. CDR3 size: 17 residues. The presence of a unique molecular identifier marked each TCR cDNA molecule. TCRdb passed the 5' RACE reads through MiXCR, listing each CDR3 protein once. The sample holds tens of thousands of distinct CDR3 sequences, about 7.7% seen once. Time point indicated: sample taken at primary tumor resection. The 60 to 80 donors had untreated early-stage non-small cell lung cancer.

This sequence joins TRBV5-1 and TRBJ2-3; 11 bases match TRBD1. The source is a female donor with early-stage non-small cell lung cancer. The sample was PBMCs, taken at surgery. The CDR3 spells CASSLVPGQGVADTQYF. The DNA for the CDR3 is TGCGCCAGCAGCTTGGTACCGGGACAGGGGGTTGCAGATACGCAGTATTTT. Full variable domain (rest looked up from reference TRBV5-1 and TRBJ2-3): KAGVTQTPRYLIKTRGQQVTLSCSPISGHRSVSWYQQTPGQGLQFLFEYFSETQRNKGNFPGRFSGRQFSNSRSEMNVSTLELGDSALYLCASSLVPGQGVADTQYFGPGTRLTVL.